Each of the 9 T cell receptor beta chains below was sequenced from the same sample in a study of post-analysis software for immune sequencing data. The study's findings and limits: Among 5 or 6 TRBV segments more frequent in patients than controls were TRBV5-6, TRBV5-1 and TRBV20-1.

Antigens of these TCRs are unknown. TCR beta cDNA libraries had unique molecular identifiers. Using its own MiXCR run on the PCR reads, TCRdb lists one record per CDR3 protein. The data hold 750,000 to 950,000 distinct CDR3 sequences, with around 45% observed a single time. Material: blood. These receptors originate from a girl between 10 and 17 years old with multiple sclerosis.

This chain connects TRBV12-3 or TRBV12-4 to TRBJ2-4; 9 nucleotides match TRBD2. The length of the CDR3 is 14 residues. Trimming took 3 bases from V and 7 from J; bases not matched to a gene: 4. CDR3 sequence: CASSFGGRANIQYF. CDR3 DNA: TGTGCCAGCAGTTTTGGCGGGAGGGCCAACATTCAGTACTTC.

There are many counts of this clonotype. The chain is built from TRBV6-5 and TRBJ2-1; D gene unclear. The V gene's germline CDR1 is MNHEY and CDR2 SVGAGI. The V and J ends lost 3 bases and 3 bases respectively, with 9 bases between them. This CDR3 has 14 residues. CDR3 protein: CASSYGRNYNEQFF. CDR3 DNA: TGTGCCAGCAGTTATGGGCGGAACTACAATGAGCAGTTCTTC.

The chain uses TRBV27 and TRBJ2-5, with D maybe TRBD2 (5 bases). The V gene's germline CDR1 is MNHEY and CDR2 SMNVEV (reference sequence). Trimming removed 0 bases from V and 5 bases from J, with 13 bases in between. The CDR3 is 15 residues long. The CDR3 sequence: CASSLSQRGWETQYF. The CDR3 bases are TGTGCCAGCAGTTTATCCCAACGGGGTTGGGAGACCCAGTACTTC.

The chain has TRBV20-1 and TRBJ2-7; D possibly corresponds to TRBD2 (6 bases). Looked up from germline, CDR1 is DFQATT and CDR2 is SNEGSKA (reference sequence). CDR3 length equals 13 residues. V gave up 4 bases and J gave up 2 bases, with 12 bases separating them. CDR3 nucleotide sequence: TGCAGTGCTAACCGGGACTCTCCCTACGAGCAGTACTTC. Its translation is CSANRDSPYEQYF.

There are a few counts of this clonotype. This chain links TRBV6-2 or TRBV6-3 with TRBJ2-1, with D possibly being TRBD2 (6 bases). Germline assignment: CDR1 MNHEY and CDR2 SVGEGT. Deletions cut 2 bases from V and 7 bases from J, with 15 bases between. CDR3 length: 15 residues. Here the CDR3 reads CASSYRGTEGNEQFF. The CDR3 bases are TGTGCCAGCAGTTACCGGGGGACGGAAGGGAATGAGCAGTTCTTC.

The V and J genes are TRBV6-2 or TRBV6-3 and TRBJ2-7, with 13 bases aligning to TRBD2. Germline CDR1 reads MNHEY; CDR2 reads SVGEGT. The V segment lost 6 bases and the J segment 1 base; nucleotides outside the gene matches: 3. The CDR3 runs to 15 residues. The CDR3 loop reads CASSRTSGRSYEQYF. CDR3 nucleotides: TGTGCCAGCAGCCGGACTAGCGGGAGATCCTACGAGCAGTACTTC.

The chain links TRBV6-4 to TRBJ2-7; D may be TRBD1 (5 bases). Trimming shortened V by 0 bases and J by 3 bases, and 12 bases separated the two germline ends. The germline CDR1 and CDR2 sequences are MRHNA and SNTAGT. The CDR3 covers 15 residues. CDR3 in DNA: TGTGCCAGCAGTGACTCCCCCAGGGATGGCTACGAGCAGTACTTC. It is translated as CASSDSPRDGYEQYF.

This clonotype was counted between two and nine times. The chain couples TRBV29-1 to TRBJ2-7, with a possible D match to TRBD1 (6 bases). Germline V gene lookup returns CDR1 SQVTM and CDR2 ANQGSEA. The CDR3 loop spans 14 amino acids. Deletions cut 6 bases from V and 0 bases from J, with 15 bases between. CDR3 region: CSVSRGMSSYEQYF. Written as DNA, the CDR3 is TGCAGCGTAAGCAGGGGAATGAGCTCCTACGAGCAGTACTTC.

In its sample, this clonotype was seen a few times. The chain is built from TRBV6-5 and TRBJ2-5; D is unresolved. TRBJ2-7 explains the end of the DNA better; the J call may be wrong. This CDR3 is 15 amino acids long. Germline CDR1 MNHEY, CDR2 SVGAGI. CDR3 DNA sequence: TGTGCCAGCAGACCGGGCCCTACCTTTCGTTACGAGCAGTACTTC. This encodes CASRPGPTFRYEQYF.